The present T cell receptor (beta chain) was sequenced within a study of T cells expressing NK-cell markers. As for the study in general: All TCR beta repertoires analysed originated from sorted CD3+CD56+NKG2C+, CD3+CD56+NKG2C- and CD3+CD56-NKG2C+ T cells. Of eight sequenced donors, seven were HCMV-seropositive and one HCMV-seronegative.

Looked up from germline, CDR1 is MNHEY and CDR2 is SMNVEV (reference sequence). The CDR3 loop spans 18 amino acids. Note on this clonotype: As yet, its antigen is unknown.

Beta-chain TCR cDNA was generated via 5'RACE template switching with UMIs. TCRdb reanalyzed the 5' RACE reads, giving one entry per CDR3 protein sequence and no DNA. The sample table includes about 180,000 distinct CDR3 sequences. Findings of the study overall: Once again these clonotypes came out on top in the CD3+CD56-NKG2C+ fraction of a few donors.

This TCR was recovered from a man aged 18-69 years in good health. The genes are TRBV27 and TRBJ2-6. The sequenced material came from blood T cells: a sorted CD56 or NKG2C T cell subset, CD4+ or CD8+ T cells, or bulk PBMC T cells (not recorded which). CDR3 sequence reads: CASSLMAAKFSGANVLTF.